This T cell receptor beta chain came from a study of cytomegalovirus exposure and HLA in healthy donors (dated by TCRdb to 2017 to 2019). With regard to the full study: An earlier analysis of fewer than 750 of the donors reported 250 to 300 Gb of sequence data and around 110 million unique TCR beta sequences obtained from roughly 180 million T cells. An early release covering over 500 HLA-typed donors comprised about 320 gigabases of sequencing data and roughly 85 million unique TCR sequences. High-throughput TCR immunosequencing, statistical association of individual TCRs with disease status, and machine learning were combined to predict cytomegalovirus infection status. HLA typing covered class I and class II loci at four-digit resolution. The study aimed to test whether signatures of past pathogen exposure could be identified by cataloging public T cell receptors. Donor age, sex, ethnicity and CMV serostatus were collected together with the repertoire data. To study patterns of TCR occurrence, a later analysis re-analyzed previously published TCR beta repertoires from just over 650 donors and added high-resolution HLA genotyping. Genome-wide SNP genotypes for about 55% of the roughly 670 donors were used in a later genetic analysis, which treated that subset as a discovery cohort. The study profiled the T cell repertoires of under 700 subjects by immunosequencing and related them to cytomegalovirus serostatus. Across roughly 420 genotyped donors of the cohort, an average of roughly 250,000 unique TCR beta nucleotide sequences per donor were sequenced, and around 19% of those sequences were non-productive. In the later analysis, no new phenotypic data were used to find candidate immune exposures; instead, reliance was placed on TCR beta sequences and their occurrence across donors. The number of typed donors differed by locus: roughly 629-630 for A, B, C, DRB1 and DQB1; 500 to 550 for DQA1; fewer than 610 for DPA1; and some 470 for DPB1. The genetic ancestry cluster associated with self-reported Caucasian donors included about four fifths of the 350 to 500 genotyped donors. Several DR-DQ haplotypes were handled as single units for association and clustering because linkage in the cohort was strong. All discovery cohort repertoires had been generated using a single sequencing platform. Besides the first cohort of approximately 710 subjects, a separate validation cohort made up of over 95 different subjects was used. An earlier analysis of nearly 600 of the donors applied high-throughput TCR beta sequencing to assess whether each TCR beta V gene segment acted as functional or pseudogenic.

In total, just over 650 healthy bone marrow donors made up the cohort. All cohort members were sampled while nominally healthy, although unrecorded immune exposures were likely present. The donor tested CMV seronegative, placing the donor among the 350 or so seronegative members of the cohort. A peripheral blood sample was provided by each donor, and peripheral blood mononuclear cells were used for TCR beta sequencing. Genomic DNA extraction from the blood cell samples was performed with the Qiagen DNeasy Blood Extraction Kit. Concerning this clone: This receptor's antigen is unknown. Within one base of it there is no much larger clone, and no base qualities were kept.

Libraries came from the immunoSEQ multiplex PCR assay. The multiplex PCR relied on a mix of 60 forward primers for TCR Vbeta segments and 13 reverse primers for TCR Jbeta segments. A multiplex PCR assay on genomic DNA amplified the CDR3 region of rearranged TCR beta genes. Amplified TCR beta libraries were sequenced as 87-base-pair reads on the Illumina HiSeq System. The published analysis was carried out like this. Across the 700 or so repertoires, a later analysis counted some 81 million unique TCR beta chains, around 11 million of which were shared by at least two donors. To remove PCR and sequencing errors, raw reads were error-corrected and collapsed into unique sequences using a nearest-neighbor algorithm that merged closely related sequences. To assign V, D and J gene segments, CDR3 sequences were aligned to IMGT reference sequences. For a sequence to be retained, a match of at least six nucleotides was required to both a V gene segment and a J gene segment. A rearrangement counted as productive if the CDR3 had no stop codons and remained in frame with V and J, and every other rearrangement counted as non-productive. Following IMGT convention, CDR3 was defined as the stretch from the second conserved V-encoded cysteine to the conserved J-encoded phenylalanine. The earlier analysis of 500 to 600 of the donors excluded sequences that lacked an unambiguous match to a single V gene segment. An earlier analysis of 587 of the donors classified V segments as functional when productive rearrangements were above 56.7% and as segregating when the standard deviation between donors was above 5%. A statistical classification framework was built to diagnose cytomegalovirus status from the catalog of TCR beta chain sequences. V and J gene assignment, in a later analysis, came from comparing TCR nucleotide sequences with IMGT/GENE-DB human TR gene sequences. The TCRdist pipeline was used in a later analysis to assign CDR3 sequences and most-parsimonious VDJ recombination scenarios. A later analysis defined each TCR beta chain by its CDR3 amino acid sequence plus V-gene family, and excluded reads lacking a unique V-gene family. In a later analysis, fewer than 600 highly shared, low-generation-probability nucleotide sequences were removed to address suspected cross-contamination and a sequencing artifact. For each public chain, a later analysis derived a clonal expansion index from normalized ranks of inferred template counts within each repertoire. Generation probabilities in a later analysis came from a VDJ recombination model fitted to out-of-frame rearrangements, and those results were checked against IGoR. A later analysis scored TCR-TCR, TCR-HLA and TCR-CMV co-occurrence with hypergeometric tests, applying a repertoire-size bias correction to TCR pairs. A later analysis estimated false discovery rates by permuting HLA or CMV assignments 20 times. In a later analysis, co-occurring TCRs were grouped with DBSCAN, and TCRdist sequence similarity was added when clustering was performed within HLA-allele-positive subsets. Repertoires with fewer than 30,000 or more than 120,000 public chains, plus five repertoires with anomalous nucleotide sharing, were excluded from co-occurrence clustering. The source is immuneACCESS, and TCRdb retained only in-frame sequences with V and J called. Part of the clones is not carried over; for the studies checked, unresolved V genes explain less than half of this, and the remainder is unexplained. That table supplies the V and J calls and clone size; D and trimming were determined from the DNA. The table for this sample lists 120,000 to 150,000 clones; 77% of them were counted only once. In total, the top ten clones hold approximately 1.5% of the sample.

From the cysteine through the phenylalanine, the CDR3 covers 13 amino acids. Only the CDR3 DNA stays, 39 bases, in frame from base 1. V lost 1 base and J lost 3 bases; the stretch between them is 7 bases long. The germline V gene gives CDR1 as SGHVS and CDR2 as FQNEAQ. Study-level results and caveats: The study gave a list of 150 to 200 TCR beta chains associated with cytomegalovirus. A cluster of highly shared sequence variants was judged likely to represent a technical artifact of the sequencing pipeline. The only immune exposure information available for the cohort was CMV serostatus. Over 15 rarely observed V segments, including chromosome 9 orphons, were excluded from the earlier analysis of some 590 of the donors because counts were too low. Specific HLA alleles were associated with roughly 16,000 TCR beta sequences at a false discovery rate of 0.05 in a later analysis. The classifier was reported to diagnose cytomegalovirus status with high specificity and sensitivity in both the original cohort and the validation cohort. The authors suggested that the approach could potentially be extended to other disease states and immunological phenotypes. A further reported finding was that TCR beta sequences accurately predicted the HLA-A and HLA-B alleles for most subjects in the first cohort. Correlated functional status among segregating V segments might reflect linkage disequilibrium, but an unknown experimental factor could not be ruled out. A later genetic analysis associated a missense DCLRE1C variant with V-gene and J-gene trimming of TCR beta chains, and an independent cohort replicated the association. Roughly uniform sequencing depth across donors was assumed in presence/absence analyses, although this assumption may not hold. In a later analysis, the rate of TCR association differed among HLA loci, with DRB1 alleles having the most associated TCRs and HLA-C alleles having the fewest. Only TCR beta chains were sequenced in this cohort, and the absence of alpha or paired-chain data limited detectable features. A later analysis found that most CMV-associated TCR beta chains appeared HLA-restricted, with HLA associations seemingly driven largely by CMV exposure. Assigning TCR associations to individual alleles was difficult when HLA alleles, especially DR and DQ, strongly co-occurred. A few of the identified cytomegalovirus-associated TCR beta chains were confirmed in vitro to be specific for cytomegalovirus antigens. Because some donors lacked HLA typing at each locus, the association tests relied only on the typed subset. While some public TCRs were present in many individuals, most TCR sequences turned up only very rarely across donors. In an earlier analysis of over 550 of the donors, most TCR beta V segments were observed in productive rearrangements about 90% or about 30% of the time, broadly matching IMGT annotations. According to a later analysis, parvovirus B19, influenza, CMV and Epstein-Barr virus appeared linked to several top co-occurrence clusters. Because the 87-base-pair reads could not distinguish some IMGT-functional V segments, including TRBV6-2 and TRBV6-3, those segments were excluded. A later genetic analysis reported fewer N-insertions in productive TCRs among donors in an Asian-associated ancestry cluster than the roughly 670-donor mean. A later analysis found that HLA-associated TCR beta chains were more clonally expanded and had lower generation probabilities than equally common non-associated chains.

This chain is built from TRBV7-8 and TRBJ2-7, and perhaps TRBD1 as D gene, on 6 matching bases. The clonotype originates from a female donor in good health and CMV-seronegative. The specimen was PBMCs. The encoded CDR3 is CASSLGQDYEQYF. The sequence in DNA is TGTGCCAGCAGCTTAGGACAGGACTACGAGCAGTACTTC.